This TCR beta chain emerged from a study of long-term antiretroviral therapy in people with HIV. Study details: When the earliest samples were collected, ART was typically delayed until CD4 counts fell.

Survey level was the resolution at which the v3.0 immunoSEQ assay ran. Repertoires were generated with immunoSEQ multiplex PCR, while TCRdb's copy carries only in-frame clones and drops some. Of 26,000 or so clones in the sample, around four fifths were seen once. The CDR3 contains 17 residues. Germline values: CDR1 SNHLY, CDR2 FYNNEI. General study points: Collection spanned 2004 to 2017; ART regimens may be less effective than current ones. HIV repertoires showed narrower CDR3 length ranges than controls.

As to this clone: The antigen is unknown. A read error may produce the germline difference seen at one junction end.

Per individual, the PBMC samples numbered at least one pre-ART and at least two post-ART. This receptor was taken from a man between 18 and 35 years old with HIV. The V call is TRBV2, the J call TRBJ2-2, with 7 nucleotides matching TRBD1. This sample comprised unsorted PBMCs, obtained 3 years after starting antiretroviral therapy. Written as DNA, the CDR3 is TGTGCCAGCAGGGAAGGGAGAGGGGGCGCGAGTACCGGGGAGCTGTTTTTT. Protein sequence: CASREGRGGASTGELFF.